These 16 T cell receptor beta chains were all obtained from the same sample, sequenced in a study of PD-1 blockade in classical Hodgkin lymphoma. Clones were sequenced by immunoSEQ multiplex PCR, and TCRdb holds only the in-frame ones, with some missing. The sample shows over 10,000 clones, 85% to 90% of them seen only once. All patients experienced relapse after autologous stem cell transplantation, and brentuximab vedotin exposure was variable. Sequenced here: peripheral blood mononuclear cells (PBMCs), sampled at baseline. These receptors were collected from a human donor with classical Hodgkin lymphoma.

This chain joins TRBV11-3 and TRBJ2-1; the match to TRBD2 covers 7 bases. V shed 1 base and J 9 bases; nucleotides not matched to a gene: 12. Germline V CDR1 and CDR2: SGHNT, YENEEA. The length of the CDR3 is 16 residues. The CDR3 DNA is TGTGCCAGCAGCTTAGCGGGAGGTGCGGGGGAGATTGAGCAGTTCTTC. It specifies CASSLAGGAGEIEQFF.

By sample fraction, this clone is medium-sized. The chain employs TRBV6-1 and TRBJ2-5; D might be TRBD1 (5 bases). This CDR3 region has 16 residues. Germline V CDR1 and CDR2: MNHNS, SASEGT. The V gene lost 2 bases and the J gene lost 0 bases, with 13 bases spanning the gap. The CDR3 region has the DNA TGTGCCAGCAGTGAAATGGGCAGGGTTTACCAAGAGACCCAGTACTTC. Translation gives CASSEMGRVYQETQYF.

The CDR3 here is CASSVSPSGVYEQYF. Written as DNA, the CDR3 is TGCGCCAGCAGTGTCTCCCCTAGCGGGGTCTACGAGCAGTACTTC. The rearrangement joins TRBV10-2 to TRBJ2-7; 9 bases are shared with TRBD2. The CDR3 is 15 residues long. Looked up from germline, CDR1 is WSHSY and CDR2 is SAAADI. V trimming: 4 bases; J trimming: 3 bases; junction bases outside the gene matches: 7.

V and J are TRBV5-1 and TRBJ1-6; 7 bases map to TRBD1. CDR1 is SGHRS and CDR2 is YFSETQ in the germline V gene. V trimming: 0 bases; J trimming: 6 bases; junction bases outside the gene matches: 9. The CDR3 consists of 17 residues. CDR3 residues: CASSLETGFLSNSPLHF. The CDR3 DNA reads TGCGCCAGCAGCTTGGAGACAGGGTTTCTTTCTAATTCACCCCTCCACTTT.

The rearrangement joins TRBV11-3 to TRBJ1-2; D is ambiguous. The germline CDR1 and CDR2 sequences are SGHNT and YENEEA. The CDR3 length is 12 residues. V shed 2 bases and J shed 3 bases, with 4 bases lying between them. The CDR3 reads CASSLQDYGYTF. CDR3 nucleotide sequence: TGTGCCAGCAGCTTACAGGACTATGGCTACACCTTC.

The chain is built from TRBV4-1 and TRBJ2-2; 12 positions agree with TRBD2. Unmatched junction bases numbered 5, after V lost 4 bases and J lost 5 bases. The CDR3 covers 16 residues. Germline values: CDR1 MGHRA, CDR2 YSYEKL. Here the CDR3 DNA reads TGCGCCAGCAGCCTCCTAGCGGGAGGGCTGACCGGGGAGCTGTTTTTT. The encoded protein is CASSLLAGGLTGELFF.

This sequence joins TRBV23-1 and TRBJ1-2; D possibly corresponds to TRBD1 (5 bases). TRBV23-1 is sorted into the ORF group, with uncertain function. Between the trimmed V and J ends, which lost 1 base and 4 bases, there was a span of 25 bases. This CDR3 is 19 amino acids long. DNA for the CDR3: TGCGCCAGCAGTCAATTGGAGGGGCTTGTGGAGTTTCCGGGCTATGGCTACACCTTC. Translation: CASSQLEGLVEFPGYGYTF.

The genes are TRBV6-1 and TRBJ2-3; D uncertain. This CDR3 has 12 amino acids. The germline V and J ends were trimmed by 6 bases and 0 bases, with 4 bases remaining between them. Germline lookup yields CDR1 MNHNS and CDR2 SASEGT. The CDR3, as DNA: TGTGCCAGCAGCGGGAGCACAGATACGCAGTATTTT. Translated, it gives CASSGSTDTQYF.

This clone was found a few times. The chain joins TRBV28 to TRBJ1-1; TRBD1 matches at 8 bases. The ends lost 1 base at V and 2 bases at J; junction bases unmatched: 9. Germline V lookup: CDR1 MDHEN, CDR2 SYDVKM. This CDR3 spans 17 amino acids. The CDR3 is CASSLFGQGDLNTEAFF. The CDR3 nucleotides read TGTGCCAGCAGTTTATTCGGACAGGGTGATCTTAACACTGAAGCTTTCTTT.

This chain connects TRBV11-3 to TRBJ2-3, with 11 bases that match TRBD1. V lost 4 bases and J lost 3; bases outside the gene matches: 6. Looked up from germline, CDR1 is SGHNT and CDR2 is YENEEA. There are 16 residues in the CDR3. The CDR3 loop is CASSSGTGGITDTQYF. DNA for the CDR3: TGTGCCAGCAGCTCCGGGACAGGGGGAATAACAGATACGCAGTATTTT.

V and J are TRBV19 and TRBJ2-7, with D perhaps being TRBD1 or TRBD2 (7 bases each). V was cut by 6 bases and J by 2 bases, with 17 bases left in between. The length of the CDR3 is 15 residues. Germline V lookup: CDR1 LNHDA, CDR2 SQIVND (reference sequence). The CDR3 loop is CASSARQGGTYEQYF. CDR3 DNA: TGTGCCAGTAGCGCACGACAGGGAGGGACCTACGAGCAGTACTTC.

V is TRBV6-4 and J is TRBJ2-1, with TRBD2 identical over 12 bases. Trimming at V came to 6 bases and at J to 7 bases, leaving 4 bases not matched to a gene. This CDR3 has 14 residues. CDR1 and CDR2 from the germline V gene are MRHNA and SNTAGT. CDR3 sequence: CASSDGLAGNEQFF. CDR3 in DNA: TGTGCCAGCAGCGACGGACTAGCGGGGAATGAGCAGTTCTTC.

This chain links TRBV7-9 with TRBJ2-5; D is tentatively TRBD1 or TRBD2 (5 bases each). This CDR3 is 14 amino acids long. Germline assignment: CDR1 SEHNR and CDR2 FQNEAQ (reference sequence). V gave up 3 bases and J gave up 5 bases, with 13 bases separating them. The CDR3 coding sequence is TGTGCCAGCAGCTTTTCGTTATGGGGGGAGACCCAGTACTTC. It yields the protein CASSFSLWGETQYF.

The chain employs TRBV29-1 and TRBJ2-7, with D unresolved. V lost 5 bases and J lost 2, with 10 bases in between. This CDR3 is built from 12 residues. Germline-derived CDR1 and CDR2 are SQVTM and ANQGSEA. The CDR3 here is CSVWNPPYEQYF. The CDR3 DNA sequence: TGCAGCGTTTGGAACCCTCCCTACGAGCAGTACTTC.

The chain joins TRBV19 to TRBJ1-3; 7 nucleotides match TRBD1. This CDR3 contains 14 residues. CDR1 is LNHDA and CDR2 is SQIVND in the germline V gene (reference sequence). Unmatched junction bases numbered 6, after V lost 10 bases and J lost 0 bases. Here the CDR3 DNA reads TGTGCCACATACGGGACAGACTCTGGAAACACCATATATTTT. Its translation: CATYGTDSGNTIYF.

CDR3 sequence (DNA): TGTGCCAGCTCACCAGGGACAGGGGTCTACGAGCAGTACTTC. Its translation is CASSPGTGVYEQYF. The chain uses TRBV18 and TRBJ2-7; 10 bases are shared with TRBD1. This CDR3 has 14 residues. V lost 2 bases and J lost 3; bases outside the gene matches: 1. Germline V lookup: CDR1 KGHSH, CDR2 LQKENI. Full variable domain (missing parts from reference TRBV18 and TRBJ2-7): NAGVMQNPRHLVRRRGQEARLRCSPMKGHSHVYWYRQLPEEGLKFMVYLQKENIIDESGMPKERFSAEFPKEGPSILRIQQVVRGDSAAYFCASSPGTGVYEQYFGPGTRLTVT.